The clone carrying this T cell receptor beta chain was observed at least ten times. Via MiXCR, TCRdb re-called the PCR reads, giving one row per CDR3 protein. The sample includes roughly 630,000 distinct CDR3 sequences, 25% of them seen just once. This sample is part of a study of molecular identifiers for immune sequencing clone quantification. There are 17 residues in the CDR3. Germline V CDR1 and CDR2: DFQATT, SNEGSKA (reference sequence). V lost 6 bases, J lost 2 bases, and 16 bases stayed unmatched. The chain carries TRBV20-1 and TRBJ2-3, with 8 bases lining up with TRBD2. The receptor was isolated from a human donor in good health. Some libraries in this study had Jurkat cell RNA spiked in. The sample taken for sequencing was naive CD8+ T cells from blood, with Jurkat cell RNA spiked in. Specified subset: FACS-sorted CD8+CD4-CCR7+CD45RA+ naive T cells. The CDR3 protein is CSAKTSAPSGLTDTQYF. CDR3 bases: TGCAGTGCCAAGACTAGCGCGCCCTCCGGACTCACAGATACGCAGTATTTT.